These 10 T cell receptor beta chains originate from one sample sequenced in a study of blood T cell repertoires in COVID-19. The data were produced by immunoSEQ multiplex PCR, yet TCRdb's version contains in-frame clones alone and is incomplete. Among more than 250,000 clones listed, roughly 86% were seen once. Sample: peripheral blood. Receptors originate from a man in his late teens or twenties with active or convalescent COVID-19.

This clone appeared once. This chain joins TRBV28 and TRBJ1-2; D is ambiguous. Trimming removed 7 bases at V and 12 bases at J, with 15 bases between. CDR1 is MDHEN, CDR2 SYDVKM, per germline. This CDR3 region has 11 residues. Here the CDR3 DNA reads TGTGCCAGCACCGCCACCGGTCCCCACACCTTC. Translating gives CASTATGPHTF.

This sequence joins TRBV7-2 and TRBJ1-2; D may be TRBD1 (6 bases). This CDR3 region has 14 residues. Germline values: CDR1 SGHTA, CDR2 FQGNSA. V shed 6 bases and J shed 4 bases, with 15 bases lying between them. The CDR3: CASSSGTQSYGYTF. CDR3 coding DNA: TGTGCCAGCAGTTCCGGGACACAGAGCTATGGCTACACCTTC.

This sequence joins TRBV29-1 and TRBJ1-1; 11 nucleotides agree with TRBD1. The V gene's germline CDR1 is SQVTM and CDR2 ANQGSEA. The CDR3 has 13 residues. The V segment lost 3 bases and the J segment 5 bases; nucleotides outside the gene matches: 2. The DNA of the CDR3 is TGCAGCGTTGAGGGGACAGGGGGAACTGAAGCTTTCTTT. Translated, it gives CSVEGTGGTEAFF.

The gene calls are TRBV3-1 (or the pseudogene TRBV3-2) and TRBJ1-3, with a weak D call TRBD1 (6 bases). Trimming left V 4 bases short and J 0 bases short, with 13 bases between. The CDR3 length is 16 residues. CDR1 and CDR2 (germline): LGHDT, YNNKEL (reference sequence). This CDR3 reads CASSRKTGFSGNTIYF. The CDR3 DNA reads TGTGCCAGCAGCCGGAAGACAGGATTCTCTGGAAACACCATATATTTT.

This chain connects TRBV5-1 to TRBJ2-7, with D unclear. The CDR3 is 13 residues long. CDR1 SGHRS and CDR2 YFSETQ come from the germline V gene. V lost 0 bases, J lost 4 bases, and 8 bases lay in between. Written as DNA, the CDR3 is TGCGCCAGCAGCTTGGAACAGAAGTACGAGCAGTACTTC. This encodes CASSLEQKYEQYF.

V is TRBV14 and J is TRBJ1-4; no clear D. The CDR3 length is 13 residues. With 4 bases removed from V and 13 bases from J, the gap between germline ends came to 16 bases. Germline V CDR1 and CDR2: SGHDN, FVKESK. Here the CDR3 DNA reads TGTGCCAGCAGCCCGGGTCTTCAAGGCCGACTGTTTTTT. Protein product: CASSPGLQGRLFF.

The CDR3, as DNA: TGTGCCAGCAGCCGGGGAGTTAATGAAAAACTGTTTTTT. Translating gives CASSRGVNEKLFF. V and J are TRBV6-5 and TRBJ1-4; no reliable D call. The length of the CDR3 is 13 residues. Germline lookup yields CDR1 MNHEY and CDR2 SVGAGI. Deletions cut 6 bases from V and 4 bases from J, with 9 bases between.

Only one count was recorded for this clone. This chain connects TRBV12-3 or TRBV12-4 to TRBJ2-1; 7 bases are a match to TRBD2. The CDR3 covers 12 residues. J was trimmed by 6 bases and V by 7 bases; bases with no gene match: 3. The CDR3 DNA follows: TGTGCCAGCACCCGGACTAGCAATGAGCAGTTCTTC. This codes for CASTRTSNEQFF.

This clone appeared once. The rearrangement joins TRBV11-2 to TRBJ1-1; 7 nucleotides agree with TRBD1. The CDR3 sequence is 15 residues long. The germline gives CDR1 SGHAT, CDR2 FQNNGV. The V segment lost 8 bases and the J segment 5 bases; nucleotides outside the gene matches: 14. As DNA, the CDR3 is TGTGCCAGCCGAAAAATTCTGACAGGGAAAACTGAAGCTTTCTTT. This translates into CASRKILTGKTEAFF. Complete variable domain (other parts from reference TRBV11-2 and TRBJ1-1): EAGVAQSPRYKIIEKRQSVAFWCNPISGHATLYWYQQILGQGPKLLIQFQNNGVVDDSQLPKDRFSAERLKGVDSTLKIQPAKLEDSAVYLCASRKILTGKTEAFFGQGTRLTVV.

The rearrangement joins TRBV7-8 to TRBJ1-2; the D gene is possibly TRBD1 (6 bases). This CDR3 is built from 15 residues. Germline V gives CDR1 SGHVS, CDR2 FQNEAQ. V lost 2 bases and J lost 0, with 10 bases in between. The CDR3 sequence is CASSLSRGSNYGYTF. The CDR3 DNA is TGTGCCAGCAGCTTAAGCAGGGGTTCTAACTATGGCTACACCTTC.